One sample yielded the 3 T cell receptor beta chains listed below, sequenced in a study of human T cells and chemical hapten exposure (dated by TCRdb to the early 2020s). Library preparation was by RACE. Sequencing used a NextSeq 500. In TCRdb, the public reads were trimmed at Q25 with fastp and aligned with MiXCR, with productive beta chains retained. Every distinct CDR3 protein forms one entry, paired with its most common genes and DNA. The sample contains 280,000 or so distinct CDR3 sequences, around 7% of them found a single time. 1.2% of the sample belongs to the ten largest clones. This sample's time point label indicates: pre-sensitization, week 0. Sample treatment or condition, as interpreted from the label and publication: therapeutic diphenylcyclopropenone sensitization with weekly scalp DPC. Sequences were derived from whole blood, sampled in connection with sensitization to the hapten diphenylcyclopropenone (DPC). The receptors shown here come from a man between 18 and 35 years old with alopecia areata. Some clones in this sample may be carry-over from other donors' samples.

This clonotype was seen ten or more times. This chain joins TRBV6-6 and TRBJ1-2; a possible D gene is TRBD1 (5 bases). Trimming stripped 6 bases from V and 4 bases from J, with 15 bases between. Germline CDR1 MNHNY, CDR2 SVGAGI (reference sequence). The CDR3 spans 14 residues. CDR3 amino acids: CASRTGLGGYGYTF. In DNA, the CDR3 is TGTGCCAGCAGGACCGGATTGGGGGGCTATGGCTACACCTTC.

This chain links TRBV7-2 with TRBJ2-7; D gene unclear. Trimming cost V 6 bases and J 1 base, with 13 bases left between them. The CDR3 spans 14 residues. Germline V gene lookup returns CDR1 SGHTA and CDR2 FQGNSA. The CDR3 loop is CASRKDLASYEQYF. In DNA form, the CDR3 reads TGTGCCAGCAGAAAAGACTTGGCGTCCTACGAGCAGTACTTC.

This clonotype was detected a few times. The chain has TRBV7-2 and TRBJ2-5, with TRBD2 matching 7 bases. CDR3 length: 13 amino acids. Germline CDR1 reads SGHTA; CDR2 reads FQGNSA. V shed 1 base, J shed 7 bases, and the junction held 3 bases outside the gene matches. The CDR3 DNA reads as TGTGCCAGCAGCTTAGGGACTAGTCCGACCCAGTACTTC. Translating gives CASSLGTSPTQYF. The variable domain in full, completed from reference TRBV7-2 and TRBJ2-5, reads GAGVSQSPSNKVTEKGKDVELRCDPISGHTALYWYRQSLGQGLEFLIYFQGNSAPDKSGLPSDRFSAERTGGSVSTLTIQRTQQEDSAVYLCASSLGTSPTQYFGPGTRLLVL.